This T cell receptor (beta chain) was sequenced during a study of blood T cell repertoires in COVID-19 (dated by TCRdb to 2018 to 2021). Background on the whole study: Samples from collaborators originated in the United States, Italy and Spain and spanned both the acute and convalescent phases of COVID-19. Where HLA class I and class II types were available, the types were taken from metadata supplied by the sample provider, not from assay-based typing. The sample metadata nearly always contained a de-identified subject ID, COVID-19 status, age in years and sex. The samples were drawn from two sources: the first 160 participants of the ongoing ImmuneRACE study, and over 1,000 subjects contributed by 6 global collaborators. The repertoires were made available in a free public database intended to serve as a resource for research on the immune response to SARS-CoV-2. The material from the prospective study consisted of cDNA or gDNA derived from T cells, B-cell-depleted T cells, or PBMCs. The dataset comprised deeply sampled blood TCRbeta repertoires from subjects exposed to, actively infected with, or recovered from COVID-19.

TCRbeta CDR3 regions were amplified from genomic DNA by means of the immunoSEQ Assay, a bias-controlled multiplex PCR. Concerning the study's data processing: Nucleated cell counts per sample were estimated from amplification of reference gene primers within the assay. To quantify the absolute abundance of each unique TCRbeta CDR3 rearrangement, sequence reads were collapsed and filtered. For each sample, productive Simpson clonality was calculated as the square root of Simpson's diversity index across productive rearrangements. The table comes from immuneACCESS by way of TCRdb, which keeps in-frame sequences with V and J called. Part of the clones is missing from these tables; in studies checked, under half for an unresolved V gene and the rest for unknown reasons. V and J calls and clone size come straight from that table; D and trimming were deduced from the DNA. In all, the sample holds approximately 200,000 clones, and approximately 78% of those were seen once. 12% of the sample lies in the top ten.

About this clone itself: The clone's antigen remains unknown. No much larger clonotype is one base removed from it; base qualities were not supplied.

Results the study describes overall, beyond this receptor: Clinical and demographic metadata were provided uncurated, with the amount varying by source and participant.

Unmatched junction bases come to 11, with V trimmed by 1 base and J by 13 bases. Based on the germline V gene, the CDR1 and CDR2 sequences are SGHAT and FQNNGV. The cysteine opens and the phenylalanine closes a CDR3 of 15 amino acids. The retained sequence is limited to the CDR3, 45 bases, with the frame set at the first base. One collaborating source in Seattle enrolled patients during active infection and followed them longitudinally through the course of disease. Collaborating institutions collected whole blood in K2EDTA tubes following their own protocols. For TCRbeta analysis, collaborators shipped samples as frozen whole blood, isolated PBMCs, or DNA extracted from either of those sample types.

The origin of this receptor is a woman of 80 years or more with COVID-19, enrolled during active disease. Input material: peripheral blood. The chain couples TRBV11-2 to TRBJ2-5; TRBD2 matches 11 bases in the middle. The DNA is as follows: TGTGCCAGCAGCTTAGCCGGGACTAGCGGCTTTTCGGTGTACTTC. Its protein reads: CASSLAGTSGFSVYF. Full variable domain (CDR3 extended with the reference TRBV11-2 and TRBJ2-5 proteins): EAGVAQSPRYKIIEKRQSVAFWCNPISGHATLYWYQQILGQGPKLLIQFQNNGVVDDSQLPKDRFSAERLKGVDSTLKIQPAKLEDSAVYLCASSLAGTSGFSVYFGPGTRLLVL.